The subject of this entry is one T cell receptor (beta chain). Its antigen is not known. The data were obtained in a study of vaccination and CD4 T cells after COVID-19. The Oncomine TCR Beta short-read assay sequenced DNA from cultured CD4+ T cells. MiXCR was run by TCRdb on the PCR reads, yielding one entry per CDR3 protein. Here the sample spans over 9,500 distinct CDR3 sequences, about 50% being singletons. The V gene's germline CDR1 is MDHEN and CDR2 SYDVKM. This CDR3 region has 14 residues. Trimming stripped 2 bases from V and 1 base from J, with 8 bases between. Study-level findings and limits: The authors identified 304 of 307 vaccine-specific clones in convalescent patients as spike mono-reactive.

Sample treatment: approximately nine-day PBMC culture with coronavirus spike peptide pools or control peptides (ViraFEST assay). The chain carries TRBV28 and TRBJ2-5, with D tentatively TRBD2 (5 bases). This receptor was obtained from a human donor with COVID-19. The sequences come from cultured CD4+ T cells from blood, collected after SARS-CoV-2 vaccination. Written as DNA, the CDR3 is TGTGCCAGCAGTTTAAGCGGCGCCCAAGAGACCCAGTACTTC. Amino acid sequence: CASSLSGAQETQYF.